What follows describes a single T cell receptor beta chain. Its specificity is unknown. CDR3 length equals 15 residues. Looked up from germline, CDR1 is MNHNS and CDR2 is SASEGT. Unmatched junction bases numbered 6, after V lost 6 bases and J lost 4 bases. The sample belongs to a study of high-grade serous ovarian cancer treatment subgroups. About the study: Mean per sample: around 14,000 reads, 6,000 to 8,000 unique TCR beta rearrangements. Regarding the study as a whole: Only CDR3 was analyzed; CDR1 and CDR2 were not. Tumors within one patient showed repertoire similarity of roughly 0.095 to 0.85.

Measured with immunoSEQ multiplex PCR; TCRdb has only the in-frame clones, and not every one. Of about 15,000 clones in the sample, roughly 90% were seen once. Tumor tissue was taken before any definitive surgery or chemotherapy was given. This sequence joins TRBV6-1 and TRBJ2-1, with 10 nucleotides matching TRBD2. This receptor was obtained from a human donor with high-grade serous ovarian cancer. Sequencing was performed on tumor tissue. The DNA of the CDR3 is TGTGCCAGCAGCTCTGGAGCGGGGGGGTACAATGAGCAGTTCTTC. It codes for CASSSGAGGYNEQFF.